Each of the 3 T cell receptor beta chains below was sequenced from the same sample in a study of identical twins. Each CDR3 protein is one row after TCRdb ran MiXCR on the 5' RACE reads. The repertoire holds more than 400,000 distinct CDR3 sequences, with roughly 15% as singletons. This same sample was also taken into another study, of yellow fever vaccine responses in identical twins.

Material: CD4+ T cells sorted from blood. The receptors shown here come from a woman between 18 and 29 years old in good health.

This clonotype was seen only a few times. The gene calls are TRBV15 and TRBJ1-2, with D unclear. The V gene's germline CDR1 is LNHNV and CDR2 YYDKDF (reference sequence). V was pared by 3 bases and J by 2 bases, with 10 bases between. The CDR3 has 14 amino acids. Here the CDR3 DNA reads TGTGCCACCAGCAGCCGAGACGGAAACTATGGCTACACCTTC. Translated, it gives CATSSRDGNYGYTF.

This clonotype came up many times. V is TRBV20-1 and J is TRBJ1-2; weak D call: TRBD1 (6 bases). Trimming pared 3 bases from V and 2 bases from J, leaving 13 bases between. Looked up from germline, CDR1 is DFQATT and CDR2 is SNEGSKA (reference sequence). The CDR3 has 14 residues. The CDR3 region has the DNA TGCAGTGCTAGGGACACGGGGGGCAACTATGGCTACACCTTC. This encodes CSARDTGGNYGYTF.

This chain uses TRBV20-1 with TRBJ2-1, with TRBD1 matching over 7 bases. Germline V CDR1 and CDR2: DFQATT, SNEGSKA (reference sequence). Trimming removed 4 bases from V and 5 bases from J; junction bases left unmatched: 2. The CDR3 runs to 12 residues. CDR3 in DNA: TGCAGTGCTACCGGACAGGACAATGAGCAGTTCTTC. The encoded protein is CSATGQDNEQFF.